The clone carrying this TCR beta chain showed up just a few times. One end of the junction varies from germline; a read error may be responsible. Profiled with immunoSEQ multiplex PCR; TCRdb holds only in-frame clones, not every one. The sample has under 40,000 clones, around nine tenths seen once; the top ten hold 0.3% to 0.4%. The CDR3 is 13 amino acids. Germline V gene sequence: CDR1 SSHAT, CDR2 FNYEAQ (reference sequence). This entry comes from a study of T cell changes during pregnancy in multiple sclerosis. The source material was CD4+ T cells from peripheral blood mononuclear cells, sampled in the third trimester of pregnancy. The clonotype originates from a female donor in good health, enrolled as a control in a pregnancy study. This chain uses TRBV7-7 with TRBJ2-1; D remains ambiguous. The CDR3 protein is CASSLAVYNEQFF. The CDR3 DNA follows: TGTGCTAGCAGCTTAGCCGTGTACAATGAGCAGTTCTTC.